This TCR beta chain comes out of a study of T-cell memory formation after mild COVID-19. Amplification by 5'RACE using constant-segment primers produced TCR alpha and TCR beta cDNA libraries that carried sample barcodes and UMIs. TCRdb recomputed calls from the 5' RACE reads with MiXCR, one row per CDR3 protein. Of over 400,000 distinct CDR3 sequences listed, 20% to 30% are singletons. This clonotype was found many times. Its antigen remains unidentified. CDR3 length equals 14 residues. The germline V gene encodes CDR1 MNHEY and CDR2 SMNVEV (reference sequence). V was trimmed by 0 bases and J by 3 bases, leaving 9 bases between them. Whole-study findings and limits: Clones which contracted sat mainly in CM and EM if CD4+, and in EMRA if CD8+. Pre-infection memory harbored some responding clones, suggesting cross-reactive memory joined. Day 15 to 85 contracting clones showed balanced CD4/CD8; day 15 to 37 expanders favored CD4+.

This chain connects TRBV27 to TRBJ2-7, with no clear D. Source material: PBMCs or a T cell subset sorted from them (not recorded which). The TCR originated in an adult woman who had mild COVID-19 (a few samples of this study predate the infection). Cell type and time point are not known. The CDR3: CASSLSGRNYEQYF. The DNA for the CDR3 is TGTGCCAGCAGTTTATCTGGACGAAACTACGAGCAGTACTTC.